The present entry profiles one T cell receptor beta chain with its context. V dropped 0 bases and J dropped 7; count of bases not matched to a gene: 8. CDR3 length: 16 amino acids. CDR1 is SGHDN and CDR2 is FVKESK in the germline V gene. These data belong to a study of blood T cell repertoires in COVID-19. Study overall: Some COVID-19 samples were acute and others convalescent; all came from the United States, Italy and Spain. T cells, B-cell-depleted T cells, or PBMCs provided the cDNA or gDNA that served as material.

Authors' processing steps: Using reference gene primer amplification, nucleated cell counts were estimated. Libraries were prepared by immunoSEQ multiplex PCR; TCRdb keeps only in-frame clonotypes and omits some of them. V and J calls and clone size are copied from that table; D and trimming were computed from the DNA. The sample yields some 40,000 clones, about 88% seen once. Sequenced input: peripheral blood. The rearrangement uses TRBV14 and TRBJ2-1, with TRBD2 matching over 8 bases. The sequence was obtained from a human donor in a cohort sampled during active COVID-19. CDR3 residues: CASSQDPRGGLNEQFF. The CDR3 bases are TGTGCCAGCAGCCAAGATCCACGGGGGGGCCTGAATGAGCAGTTCTTC.